This T cell receptor beta chain was identified during a study of molecular identifiers for immune sequencing clone quantification. A single record per CDR3 protein comes from TCRdb applying MiXCR to the PCR reads. This sample has about 40,000 distinct CDR3 sequences, with approximately 17% found just once. Trimming pared 4 bases from V and 4 bases from J, leaving 11 bases between. CDR1 SGHRS and CDR2 YFSETQ come from the germline V gene. This CDR3 is built from 13 residues. This clonotype has at least ten counts. Naive CD8 T cells were FACS-sorted by CD8+CD4-CCR7+CD45RA+ markers. The chain carries TRBV5-1 and TRBJ1-2, with a tentative D call TRBD1 (6 bases). This receptor was obtained from a human donor in good health. Some libraries in this study had Jurkat cell RNA spiked in. The specimen sequenced was naive CD8+ T cells from blood, with Jurkat cell RNA spiked in. Subset reported: FACS-sorted CD8+CD4-CCR7+CD45RA+ naive T cells. This CDR3 is CASSVTGGYGYTF. The CDR3 region has the DNA TGCGCCAGCAGCGTGACAGGAGGCTATGGCTACACCTTC.